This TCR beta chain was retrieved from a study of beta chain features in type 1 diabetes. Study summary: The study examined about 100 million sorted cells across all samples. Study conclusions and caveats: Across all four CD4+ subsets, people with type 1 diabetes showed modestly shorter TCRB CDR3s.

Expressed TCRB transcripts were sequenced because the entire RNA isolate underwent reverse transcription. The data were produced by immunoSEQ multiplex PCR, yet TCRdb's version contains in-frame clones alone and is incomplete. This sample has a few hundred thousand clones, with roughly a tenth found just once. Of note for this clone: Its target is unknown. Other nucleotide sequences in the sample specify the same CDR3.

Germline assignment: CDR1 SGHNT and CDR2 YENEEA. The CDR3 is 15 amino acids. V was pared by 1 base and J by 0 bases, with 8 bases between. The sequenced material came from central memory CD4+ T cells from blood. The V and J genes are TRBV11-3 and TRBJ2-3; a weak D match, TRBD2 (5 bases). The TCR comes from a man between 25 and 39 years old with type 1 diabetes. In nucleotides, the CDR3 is TGTGCCAGCAGCTTAGGCGGGCTAAGCACAGATACGCAGTATTTT. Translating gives CASSLGGLSTDTQYF.